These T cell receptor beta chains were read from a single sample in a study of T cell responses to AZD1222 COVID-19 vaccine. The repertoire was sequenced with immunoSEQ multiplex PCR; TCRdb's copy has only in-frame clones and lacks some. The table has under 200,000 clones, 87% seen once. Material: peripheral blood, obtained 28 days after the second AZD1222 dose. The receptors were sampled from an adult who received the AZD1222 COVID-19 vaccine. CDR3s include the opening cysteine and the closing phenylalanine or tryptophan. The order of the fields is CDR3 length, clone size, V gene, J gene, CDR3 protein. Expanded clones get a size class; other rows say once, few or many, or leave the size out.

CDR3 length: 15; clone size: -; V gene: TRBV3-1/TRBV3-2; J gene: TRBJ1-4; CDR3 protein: CASSPGVPANEKLFF
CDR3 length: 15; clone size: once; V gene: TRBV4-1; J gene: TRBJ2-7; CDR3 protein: CASSQVRQGAYEQYF
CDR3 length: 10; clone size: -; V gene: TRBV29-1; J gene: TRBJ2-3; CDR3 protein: CSSTRDTQYF
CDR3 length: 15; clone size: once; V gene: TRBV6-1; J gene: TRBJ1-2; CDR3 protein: CASSELGSSNYGYTF
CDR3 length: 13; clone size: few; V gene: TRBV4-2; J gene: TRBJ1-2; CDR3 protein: CASSPQDGYGYTF
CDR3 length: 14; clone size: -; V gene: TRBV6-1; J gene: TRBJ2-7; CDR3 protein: CASSEYQGRYEQYF
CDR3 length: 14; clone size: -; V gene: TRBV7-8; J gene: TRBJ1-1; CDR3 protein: CASSSLGLNTEAFF
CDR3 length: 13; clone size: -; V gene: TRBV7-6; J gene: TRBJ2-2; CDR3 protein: CASSFTTTGELFF
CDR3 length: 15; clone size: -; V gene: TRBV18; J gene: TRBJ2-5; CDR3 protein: CASSDLGHPQETQYF
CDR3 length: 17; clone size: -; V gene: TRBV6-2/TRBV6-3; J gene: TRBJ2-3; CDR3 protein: CASSYSGWQRGTDTQYF
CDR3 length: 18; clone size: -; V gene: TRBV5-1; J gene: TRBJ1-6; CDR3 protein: CASSLRPTGQTYNSPLHF
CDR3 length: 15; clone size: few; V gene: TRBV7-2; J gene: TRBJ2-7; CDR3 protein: CASSEGAPPLTEQYF
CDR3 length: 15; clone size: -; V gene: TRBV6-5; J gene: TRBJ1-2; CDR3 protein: CASSLGGQVHYGYTF
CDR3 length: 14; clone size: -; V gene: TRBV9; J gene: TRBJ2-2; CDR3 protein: CASSFRTVAGELFF
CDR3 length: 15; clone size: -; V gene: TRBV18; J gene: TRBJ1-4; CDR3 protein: CASSPPGGSNEKLFF
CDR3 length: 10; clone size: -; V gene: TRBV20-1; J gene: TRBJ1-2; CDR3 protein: CSARGQGYTF
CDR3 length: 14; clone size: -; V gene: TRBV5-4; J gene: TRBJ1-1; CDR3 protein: CASSVGEQGSGAFF
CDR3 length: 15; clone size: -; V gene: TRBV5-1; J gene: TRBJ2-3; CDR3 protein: CASSLARGAGDTQYF
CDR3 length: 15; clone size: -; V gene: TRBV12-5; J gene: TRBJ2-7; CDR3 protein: CASGQTGTTAYEQYF
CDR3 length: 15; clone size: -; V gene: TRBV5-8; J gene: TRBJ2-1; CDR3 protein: CASSIGQGPLNEQFF
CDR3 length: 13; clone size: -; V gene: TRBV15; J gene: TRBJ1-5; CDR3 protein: CATASTLDQPQHF
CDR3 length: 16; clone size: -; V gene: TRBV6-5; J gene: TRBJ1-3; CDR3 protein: CASSYSYPAAGNTIYF